This is a list of T cell receptor beta chains from one sample in a study of cytomegalovirus exposure and HLA in healthy donors. Data came from immunoSEQ multiplex PCR; TCRdb stores just in-frame clones and leaves some out. This table has approximately 150,000 clones, around 82% appearing once. The source material was PBMCs. The receptors originated from a woman between 18 and 29 years old in good health and CMV-seropositive. Both conserved end residues are part of each CDR3. Each record gives: J gene, V gene, CDR3 length, CDR3 protein.

TRBJ2-2 | TRBV5-1 | 15 | CASRSGTLHTGELFF
TRBJ1-4 | TRBV6-5 | 13 | CASSDRDNEKLFF
TRBJ1-2 | TRBV12-5 | 13 | CASGSQGSDGYTF
TRBJ1-5 | TRBV19 | 15 | CASTVVGHDNQPQHF
TRBJ1-1 | TRBV10-1 | 14 | CASSVTGGITEAFF
TRBJ2-3 | TRBV5-1 | 14 | CASSLTGWTDTQYF
TRBJ2-1 | TRBV2 | 11 | CASSGYNEQFF
TRBJ1-1 | TRBV15 | 14 | CATSGTGPNTEAFF
TRBJ1-2 | TRBV19 | 13 | CASSPQEGYGYTF
TRBJ2-7 | TRBV15 | 15 | CATSRVFGGEHEQYF
TRBJ2-7 | TRBV5-4 | 15 | CASSQGTRNSYEQYF
TRBJ2-4 | TRBV9 | 17 | CASSPRPTSGGKNIQYF
TRBJ1-6 | TRBV19 | 15 | CASASIGTVNSPLHF
TRBJ1-1 | TRBV2 | 16 | CASSESPRVFGTEAFF
TRBJ2-2 | TRBV9 | 16 | CASSVTGTGGGGELFF
TRBJ2-5 | TRBV28 | 17 | CASSPLPGQGFQETQYF
TRBJ2-5 | TRBV5-5 | 16 | CASSLDWQGGQETQYF
TRBJ2-5 | TRBV30 | 12 | CAWVAVIGTQYF
TRBJ2-3 | TRBV11-2 | 16 | CASSFTGTDHQDTQYF
TRBJ2-7 | TRBV4-1 | 14 | CASSQDWGGDEQYF
TRBJ1-3 | TRBV14 | 17 | CASSQGLAYRERNTIYF
TRBJ1-1 | TRBV6-6 | 15 | CASSRAGGSNTEAFF
TRBJ2-2 | TRBV19 | 14 | CASSIQGAGGELFF
TRBJ1-1 | TRBV30 | 11 | CAWSAGETAFF
TRBJ1-3 | TRBV19 | 16 | CATMSNRRGSGNTIYF
TRBJ2-6 | TRBV9 | 15 | CASSVLDSGANVLTF
TRBJ1-1 | TRBV5-4 | 15 | CASSYGLRGDTEAFF
TRBJ2-5 | TRBV6-1 | 15 | CASNSGRAHQETQYF
TRBJ2-7 | TRBV11-3 | 14 | CASSPGGAGAEQYF
TRBJ2-6 | TRBV10-3 | 13 | CAAAGSGANVLTF
TRBJ2-2 | TRBV2 | 12 | CASSEEPGELFF
TRBJ1-1 | TRBV4-1 | 15 | CASSRMGQGNTEAFF
TRBJ2-7 | TRBV5-4 | 14 | CASSRDRGKYEQYF
TRBJ2-1 | TRBV28 | 17 | CASSPPGILTPNNEQFF
TRBJ2-7 | TRBV27 | 15 | CASSFASGGIYEQYF
TRBJ2-7 | TRBV4-1 | 15 | CASSQVTGYSYEQYF
TRBJ1-2 | TRBV4-1 | 17 | CASSQRVRTGGNNGYTF
TRBJ2-7 | TRBV5-1 | 18 | CASSLYLPGLAGTYEQYF
TRBJ1-6 | TRBV30 | 15 | CAWSAGNAYNSPLHF
TRBJ1-2 | TRBV6-5 | 13 | CASSYDAGYGYTF
TRBJ1-1 | TRBV29-1 | 14 | CSVEDTGSGEEAFF
TRBJ2-1 | TRBV11-2 | 17 | CASSLPGSSGGYNEQFF
TRBJ1-6 | TRBV5-1 | 15 | CASSLGEGASSPLHF
TRBJ2-4 | TRBV11-2 | 16 | CASSLTGGKAKNIQYF
TRBJ2-1 | TRBV15 | 16 | CATSTPGTSGYNEQFF
TRBJ1-4 | TRBV6-6 | 15 | CASSQPGMTNEKLFF